The clone carrying this T cell receptor beta chain came up once. Antigen unknown. The data belong to a study of cytomegalovirus exposure and HLA in healthy donors. Study-level findings and limits: Trimming of TCR beta V- and J-genes showed a link, identified in a later analysis, to a missense DCLRE1C variant. Rarity marked most TCR sequences, yet some public TCRs occurred in many donors.

V gave up 7 bases and J gave up 4 bases; unmatched junction bases: 5. Per germline, CDR1 SGHKS and CDR2 YYEKEE (reference sequence). The CDR3 covers 13 residues. The PCR was carried out with 60 Vbeta primers and 13 Jbeta primers. TCRdb's table, derived via immunoSEQ multiplex PCR, lists solely in-frame clones and lacks some. The data hold some 51,000 clones, with approximately 71% observed a single time. The origin of this receptor is a man aged 40-49 years in good health and CMV-seropositive. Specimen: PBMCs. The rearrangement uses TRBV5-5 and TRBJ1-5; 7 bases are a match to TRBD1. The CDR3 region has the DNA TGTGCCAGCCGTTTGGACAGGAATCAGCCCCAGCATTTT. Translation: CASRLDRNQPQHF.